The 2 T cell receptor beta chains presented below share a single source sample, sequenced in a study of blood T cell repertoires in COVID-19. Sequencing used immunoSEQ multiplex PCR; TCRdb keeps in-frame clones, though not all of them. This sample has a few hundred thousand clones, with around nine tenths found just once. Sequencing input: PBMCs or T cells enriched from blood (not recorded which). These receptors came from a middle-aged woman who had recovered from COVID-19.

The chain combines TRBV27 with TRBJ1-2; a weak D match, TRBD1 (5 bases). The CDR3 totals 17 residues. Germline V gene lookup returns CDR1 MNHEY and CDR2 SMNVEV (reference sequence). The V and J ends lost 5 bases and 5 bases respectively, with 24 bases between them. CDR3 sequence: CASSRIQGTLPLYGYTF. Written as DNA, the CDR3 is TGTGCCAGCAGTAGAATCCAGGGTACCCTACCGTTATATGGCTACACCTTC.

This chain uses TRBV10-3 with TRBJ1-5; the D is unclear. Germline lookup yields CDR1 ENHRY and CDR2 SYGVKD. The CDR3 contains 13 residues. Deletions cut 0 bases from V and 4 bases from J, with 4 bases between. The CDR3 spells CAISESLNQPQHF. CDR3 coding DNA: TGTGCCATCAGTGAGTCGTTAAATCAGCCCCAGCATTTT.